A selection of T cell receptor beta chains follows, all from one sample in a study of CD8+ T cells in alopecia areata. Sequencing was performed with immunoSEQ multiplex PCR; in TCRdb, only in-frame clones are kept and a portion is missing. Here the sample spans about 150,000 clones, around half being singletons. The specimen comprised CD8+ T cells sorted from blood, sampled at week 0. All receptors derive from a human donor with alopecia areata. Both conserved end residues are part of each CDR3. The D gene is left open where the match is weak. Only some rows state a clone size, as once, few, many or a class for expanded clones.

CDR3 | DNA | J | length | V | D | size
CASSSTEGSGELFF | TGTGCCAGCAGTTCGACAGAAGGGAGCGGGGAGCTGTTTTTT | TRBJ2-2 | 14 | TRBV6-5 | - | -
CASSLEGWGQNTEAFF | TGTGCCAGCAGCTTAGAAGGTTGGGGGCAGAACACTGAAGCTTTCTTT | TRBJ1-1 | 16 | TRBV7-2 | - | -
CASSLDGEETQYF | TGCGCCAGCAGCCTCGACGGGGAAGAGACCCAGTACTTC | TRBJ2-5 | 13 | TRBV4-1 | - | few
CAWSTDTGNYEQYF | TGTGCCTGGAGTACTGATACAGGGAACTACGAGCAGTACTTC | TRBJ2-7 | 14 | TRBV30 | - | -
CSVVVIAKNIQYF | TGCAGCGTTGTTGTCATAGCCAAAAACATTCAGTACTTC | TRBJ2-4 | 13 | TRBV29-1 | - | -
CSVKAGDFGTQHF | TGCAGCGTTAAAGCGGGGGATTTCGGTACCCAGCATTTT | TRBJ1-5 | 13 | TRBV29-1 | - | -
CSVGTGTGIYEQYF | TGCAGCGTGGGAACCGGGACAGGGATCTACGAGCAGTACTTC | TRBJ2-7 | 14 | TRBV29-1 | TRBD1 | -
CAIQKGRNTEAFF | TGTGCCATCCAAAAGGGGCGGAACACTGAAGCTTTCTTT | TRBJ1-1 | 13 | TRBV6-5 | - | -
CSVVWMGTEGTQYF | TGCAGCGTTGTTTGGATGGGGACAGAAGGGACCCAGTACTTC | TRBJ2-5 | 14 | TRBV29-1 | TRBD1 | few
CASSLGGDGYTF | TGTGCCAGCAGTTTAGGAGGGGATGGCTACACCTTC | TRBJ1-2 | 12 | TRBV27 | - | -
CSPNGAFF | TGCAGCCCAAATGGAGCTTTCTTT | TRBJ1-1 | 8 | TRBV29-1 | - | -
CASFGGEQFF | TGTGCCAGCTTTGGTGGTGAGCAGTTCTTC | TRBJ2-1 | 10 | TRBV7-2 | - | -
CASSSFRQGADEQFF | TGTGCCAGCAGTTCCTTCCGACAGGGGGCGGATGAGCAGTTCTTC | TRBJ2-1 | 15 | TRBV27 | TRBD1 | -
CASKRGEQETQYF | TGTGCCAGCAAGAGAGGTGAACAAGAGACCCAGTACTTC | TRBJ2-5 | 13 | TRBV6-5 | - | -
CAWSEGKPYEQYF | TGTGCCTGGAGTGAAGGGAAACCCTACGAGCAGTACTTC | TRBJ2-7 | 13 | TRBV30 | - | -
CATSRDASRGETQYF | TGTGCCACCAGCAGAGATGCGAGCCGGGGAGAGACCCAGTACTTC | TRBJ2-5 | 15 | TRBV15 | - | few
CSVVWDNGYGYTF | TGCAGCGTTGTGTGGGATAACGGCTATGGCTACACCTTC | TRBJ1-2 | 13 | TRBV29-1 | - | once
CASSFNPYRGFDEAFF | TGTGCCAGCAGCTTCAATCCGTACAGGGGATTTGATGAAGCTTTCTTT | TRBJ1-1 | 16 | TRBV28 | TRBD1 | -
CASMSGTGGNEQFF | TGTGCCAGCATGTCCGGGACAGGGGGCAATGAGCAGTTCTTC | TRBJ2-1 | 14 | TRBV2 | TRBD1 | -
CSVLWTDYGYTF | TGCAGCGTTCTGTGGACAGACTATGGCTACACCTTC | TRBJ1-2 | 12 | TRBV29-1 | - | few
CAWSGLGGQDTQYF | TGTGCCTGGAGTGGGCTAGGAGGGCAAGATACGCAGTATTTT | TRBJ2-3 | 14 | TRBV30 | - | -
CASSIPGREQYF | TGTGCCAGTAGTATCCCAGGGAGGGAGCAGTACTTC | TRBJ2-7 | 12 | TRBV19 | - | few
CASSLAGQYYEQYF | TGCGCCAGCAGCTTGGCCGGACAGTATTACGAGCAGTACTTC | TRBJ2-7 | 14 | TRBV5-1 | - | few
CATRTQTPQGDHYGYTF | TGTGCCACCCGAACCCAGACACCTCAAGGGGATCACTATGGCTACACCTTC | TRBJ1-2 | 17 | TRBV19 | - | few
CSVEGQGRDNEQFF | TGCAGCGTTGAAGGGCAGGGAAGGGACAATGAGCAGTTCTTC | TRBJ2-1 | 14 | TRBV29-1 | - | -
CASSQGRGTAYEQYF | TGCGCCAGCAGCCAGGGACGAGGGACAGCCTACGAGCAGTACTTC | TRBJ2-7 | 15 | TRBV5-1 | TRBD1 | once
CASSYGDRGTYEQYF | TGTGCCAGCAGTTACGGGGACAGGGGGACCTACGAGCAGTACTTC | TRBJ2-7 | 15 | TRBV6-5 | TRBD1 | -
CASSLGTGLVGEQYF | TGCGCCAGCAGCCTGGGGACAGGGTTGGTGGGCGAGCAGTACTTC | TRBJ2-7 | 15 | TRBV4-3 | TRBD1 | -
CAWRTDTQYF | TGTGCCTGGAGAACAGATACGCAGTATTTT | TRBJ2-3 | 10 | TRBV30 | - | -
CSVESEGGGELFF | TGCAGCGTTGAAAGTGAGGGTGGCGGGGAGCTGTTTTTT | TRBJ2-2 | 13 | TRBV29-1 | - | -
CASSPGTVYEQYF | TGTGCCAGCAGCCCCGGGACAGTCTACGAGCAGTACTTC | TRBJ2-7 | 13 | TRBV9 | TRBD1 | -
CSVDYSGGVGEAFF | TGCAGCGTTGATTACTCAGGGGGCGTGGGTGAAGCTTTCTTT | TRBJ1-1 | 14 | TRBV29-1 | TRBD1 | -
CSVETGRIGELFF | TGCAGCGTTGAGACAGGGCGAATCGGGGAGCTGTTTTTT | TRBJ2-2 | 13 | TRBV29-1 | TRBD1 | -
CANLELESYEQYF | TGTGCCAACCTAGAATTAGAATCCTACGAGCAGTACTTC | TRBJ2-7 | 13 | TRBV25-1 | - | once
CASRYRDPQYSNQPQHF | TGTGCCAGCAGATACAGGGACCCCCAATATAGCAATCAGCCCCAGCATTTT | TRBJ1-5 | 17 | TRBV2 | - | once
CASSSSSFGSYEQYF | TGTGCCAGTAGCTCCAGCTCGTTCGGATCCTACGAGCAGTACTTC | TRBJ2-7 | 15 | TRBV19 | - | few
CATSRVLAGDRGQFF | TGTGCCACCAGCAGAGTGCTAGCGGGGGACCGGGGGCAGTTCTTC | TRBJ2-1 | 15 | TRBV15 | TRBD2 | -
CASRTMTGNYEQYF | TGTGCCAGCAGGACCATGACAGGAAACTACGAGCAGTACTTC | TRBJ2-7 | 14 | TRBV6-5 | - | once